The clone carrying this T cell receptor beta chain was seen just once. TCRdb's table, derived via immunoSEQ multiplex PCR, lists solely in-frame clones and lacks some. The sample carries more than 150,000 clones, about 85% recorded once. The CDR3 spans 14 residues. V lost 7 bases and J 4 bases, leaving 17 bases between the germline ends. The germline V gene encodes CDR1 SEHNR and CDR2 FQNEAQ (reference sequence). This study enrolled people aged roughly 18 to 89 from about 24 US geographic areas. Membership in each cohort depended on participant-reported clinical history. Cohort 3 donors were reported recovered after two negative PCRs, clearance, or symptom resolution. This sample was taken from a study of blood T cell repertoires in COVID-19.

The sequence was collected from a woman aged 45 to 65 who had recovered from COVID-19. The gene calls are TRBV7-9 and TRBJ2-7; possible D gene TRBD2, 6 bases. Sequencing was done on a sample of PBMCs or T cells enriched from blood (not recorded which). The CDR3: CASTRDSGSYEQYF. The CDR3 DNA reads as TGTGCCAGCACCCGGGACTCAGGATCTTACGAGCAGTACTTC.